This entry features one T cell receptor (beta chain) sequence. The CDR3 has 15 residues. Per germline, CDR1 SGHTS and CDR2 YDEGEE. V lost 1 base, J lost 7 bases, and 6 bases stayed unmatched. This sample was taken from a study of blood T cell repertoires in COVID-19. As for the study in general: Specimens from acute and convalescent COVID-19 originated in the United States, Italy and Spain. The cDNA or gDNA used as material had been derived from T cells, B-cell-depleted T cells, or PBMCs.

In the authors' workflow: Estimates of nucleated cell counts were drawn from the amplification of reference gene primers. Assay: immunoSEQ multiplex PCR; the TCRdb copy retains only in-frame clones and omits some. That table is the source of V, J and clone size, and D and trimming were worked out from the DNA. This table has approximately 29,000 clones, around 86% appearing once. The sample consisted of peripheral blood. The V gene is TRBV5-8, the J gene TRBJ2-1; 9 positions agree with TRBD1. This clonotype originated in a woman in her sixties or seventies with active COVID-19. This CDR3 is CASSLWGTGMNEQFF. CDR3 DNA: TGTGCCAGCAGCTTGTGGGGGACAGGGATGAATGAGCAGTTCTTC. Complete variable domain (other parts from reference TRBV5-8 and TRBJ2-1): EAGVTQSPTHLIKTRGQQATLRCSPISGHTSVYWYQQALGLGLQFLLWYDEGEERNRGNFPPRFSGRQFPNYSSELNVNALELEDSALYLCASSLWGTGMNEQFFGPGTRLTVL.